This TCR beta chain appears in the sequencing data of a study of patients and donors after allogeneic stem cell transplantation. MiXCR was run by TCRdb on the RT-PCR reads, yielding one entry per CDR3 protein. The repertoire has approximately 61,000 distinct CDR3 sequences, 13% of them found once; the top ten carry around 33%. The sequence was collected from a human donor who was either an allogeneic HSCT recipient or a stem cell or donor lymphocyte infusion donor (not recorded which). It is not recorded whose cells these are; they may come from a transplant donor. The source material was blood, either unsorted or a sorted T cell fraction (not recorded which).

CDR3 region: CARFLGYTF. The CDR3 bases are TGTGCCCGATTCCTCGGCTACACCTTC. The J gene is TRBJ1-2, the V gene TRBV2; no clear D gene. V was clipped by 11 bases and J by 8 bases, with 9 bases between them. Looked up from germline, CDR1 is SNHLY and CDR2 is FYNNEI. The CDR3 has 9 residues.